The 16 T cell receptor beta chains presented below share a single source sample, sequenced in a study of cytomegalovirus exposure and HLA in healthy donors. 60 Vbeta and 13 Jbeta primers were used in PCR. Profiled with immunoSEQ multiplex PCR; TCRdb holds only in-frame clones, not every one. The sample lists around 250,000 clones; approximately 91% were seen once. Sequences were obtained from PBMCs. These receptors all stem from a girl aged 2-9 years in good health and CMV-seronegative.

The chain joins TRBV15 to TRBJ2-7, with 7 bases lining up with TRBD1. The V gene end was trimmed by 5 bases and the J gene end by 3 bases; junction bases not matched to a gene: 13. Germline-derived CDR1 and CDR2 are LNHNV and YYDKDF (reference sequence). CDR3 length: 16 amino acids. In DNA, the CDR3 is TGTGCCACCAGCGCGCAGGTGGGACAGAACTTCTACGAGCAGTACTTC. Its translation is CATSAQVGQNFYEQYF.

The V and J genes are TRBV5-6 and TRBJ1-3, with 11 bases that match TRBD1. Germline V gives CDR1 SGHDT, CDR2 YYEEEE. The CDR3 is 17 amino acids. The trim removed 2 bases at V and 6 bases at J, leaving 10 bases unmatched. DNA of the CDR3: TGTGCCAGCAGCTTAATGCCCCCGGGACAGGGGGTAAACACCATATATTTT. Translated, it gives CASSLMPPGQGVNTIYF.

This chain uses TRBV2 with TRBJ2-1; 14 bases are shared with TRBD2. The J segment lost 8 bases and the V segment lost 7 bases, leaving 7 bases of the junction unmatched. Germline V gives CDR1 SNHLY, CDR2 FYNNEI. The CDR3 runs 15 residues. The CDR3 bases are TGTGCCAGCATCAAAGGGACTAGCGGGAGCTATGAGCAGTTCTTC. This codes for CASIKGTSGSYEQFF.

The chain uses TRBV11-2 and TRBJ1-5; 8 bases line up with TRBD1. Trimming cost V 1 base and J 2 bases; bases outside gene matches: 1. The CDR3 consists of 15 residues. CDR1 and CDR2 (germline): SGHAT, FQNNGV. The CDR3 region is CASSLAGQGNQPQHF. CDR3 bases: TGTGCCAGCAGCTTAGCGGGACAGGGCAATCAGCCCCAGCATTTT.

The chain couples TRBV27 to TRBJ1-2; 8 positions agree with TRBD1. The CDR3 is 12 amino acids. The V gene's germline CDR1 is MNHEY and CDR2 SMNVEV (reference sequence). The V segment lost 6 bases and the J segment 6 bases; nucleotides outside the gene matches: 3. The CDR3 coding sequence is TGTGCCAGCAGGACGACAGGGGATGGCTACACCTTC. Its translation is CASRTTGDGYTF.

The chain carries TRBV28 and TRBJ1-1; 8 bases are a match to TRBD1. The CDR3 is made up of 14 amino acids. Germline values: CDR1 MDHEN, CDR2 SYDVKM. Trimming cost V 6 bases and J 5 bases; bases outside gene matches: 8. The CDR3 DNA follows: TGTGCCAGCAGGGGACAGGTCGGAGGAACTGAAGCTTTCTTT. Translation gives CASRGQVGGTEAFF.

This chain joins TRBV7-9 and TRBJ1-1; a possible D gene is TRBD1 (6 bases). The ends were cut back, 6 bases at V and 4 bases at J, with 12 bases in the middle. The CDR3 loop spans 13 amino acids. Germline V CDR1 and CDR2: SEHNR, FQNEAQ (reference sequence). Written as DNA, the CDR3 is TGTGCCAGCAGGCTAGCAGGGGTCACTGAAGCTTTCTTT. It translates to CASRLAGVTEAFF.

The V call is TRBV27, the J call TRBJ2-7, with 7 positions matching TRBD2. The trim removed 5 bases at V and 2 bases at J, leaving 9 bases unmatched. The germline V gene encodes CDR1 MNHEY and CDR2 SMNVEV (reference sequence). The CDR3 runs 15 residues. CDR3 region: CASSLLAASAYEQYF. The DNA of the CDR3 is TGTGCCAGCAGTCTTCTAGCGGCGTCGGCCTACGAGCAGTACTTC.

The chain is built from TRBV5-6 and TRBJ1-4; possibly TRBD1 for D (5 bases). CDR3 length equals 15 residues. Trimming took off 1 base at V and 5 bases at J, with 12 bases between the two ends. Germline V gene lookup returns CDR1 SGHDT and CDR2 YYEEEE. CDR3 bases: TGTGCCAGCAGCTTGAAAGACAGAAAGAATGAAAAACTGTTTTTT. Its translation is CASSLKDRKNEKLFF.

This rearrangement joins TRBV9 to TRBJ1-3, with D possibly TRBD1 on 6 matching bases. In germline, CDR1 is SGDLS, CDR2 YYNGEE. V was trimmed by 4 bases and J by 0 bases, leaving 11 bases between them. The CDR3 is 15 residues long. CDR3 in amino acids: CASSQDSVSGNTIYF. CDR3 DNA: TGTGCCAGCAGCCAGGACAGCGTCTCTGGAAACACCATATATTTT.

V is TRBV29-1 and J is TRBJ2-7; perhaps TRBD1 as D (6 bases). Germline V gene lookup returns CDR1 SQVTM and CDR2 ANQGSEA. V shed 4 bases and J shed 7 bases, with 14 bases lying between them. This CDR3 is 12 amino acids long. For the CDR3, the DNA is TGCAGCGTTGCAGGGGTGGTAGGGGAGCAGTACTTC. It yields the protein CSVAGVVGEQYF.

This chain joins TRBV28 and TRBJ1-5, with TRBD1 matching over 9 bases. Losses at the gene ends were 4 bases for V and 4 bases for J; bases not matched to a gene: 5. Germline values: CDR1 MDHEN, CDR2 SYDVKM. This CDR3 spans 15 amino acids. CDR3 sequence reads: CASSSGTGLNQPQHF. DNA for the CDR3: TGTGCCAGCAGTTCCGGGACAGGGTTAAATCAGCCCCAGCATTTT.

This chain uses TRBV12-2 with TRBJ2-5; TRBD2 is taken as the D call from the table, unchecked against the DNA. TRBV12-2 corresponds to a pseudogene. The CDR3 loop spans 19 amino acids. The CDR3 region is CASRLVVRLAERYQETQYF. In DNA form, the CDR3 reads TGTGCAAGTCGCTTAGTGGTGAGGCTAGCGGAGAGGTACCAAGAGACCCAGTACTTC.

The chain carries TRBV7-2 and TRBJ2-1; possibly TRBD1 for D (5 bases). The CDR3 contains 16 residues. Looked up from germline, CDR1 is SGHTA and CDR2 is FQGNSA. Trimming took 4 bases from V and 0 from J, leaving 13 bases between them. In nucleotides, the CDR3 is TGTGCCAGCAGCTCAACCAGGGCGAGCTCCTACAATGAGCAGTTCTTC. This encodes CASSSTRASSYNEQFF.

This rearrangement joins TRBV4-1 to TRBJ2-1; TRBD2 is a possible D gene (5 bases). The V gene lost 4 bases and the J gene lost 9 bases, with 13 bases spanning the gap. The CDR3 is 13 residues long. Germline CDR1 MGHRA, CDR2 YSYEKL. The CDR3 DNA sequence: TGCGCCAGCAGCCTAGAACCGGGATTTGAGCAGTTCTTC. Translation gives CASSLEPGFEQFF.

This chain joins TRBV6-5 and TRBJ2-2, with D unresolved. The CDR3 runs 12 residues. Germline loops: CDR1 MNHEY, CDR2 SVGAGI. Deletions cut 0 bases from V and 7 bases from J, with 3 bases between. CDR3 sequence (DNA): TGTGCCAGCAGTTACTCATACGGGGAGCTGTTTTTT. It translates to CASSYSYGELFF.